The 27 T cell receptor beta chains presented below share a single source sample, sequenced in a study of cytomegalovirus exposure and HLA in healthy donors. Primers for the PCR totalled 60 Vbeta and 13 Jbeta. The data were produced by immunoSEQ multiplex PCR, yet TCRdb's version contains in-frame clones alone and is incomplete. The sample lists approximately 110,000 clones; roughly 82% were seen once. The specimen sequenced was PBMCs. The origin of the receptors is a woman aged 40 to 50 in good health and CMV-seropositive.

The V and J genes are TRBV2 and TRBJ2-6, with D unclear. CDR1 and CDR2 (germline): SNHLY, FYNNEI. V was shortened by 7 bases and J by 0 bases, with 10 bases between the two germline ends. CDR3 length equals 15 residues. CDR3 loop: CASKLTASGANVLTF. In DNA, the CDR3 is TGTGCCAGCAAATTAACAGCCTCTGGGGCCAACGTCCTGACTTTC. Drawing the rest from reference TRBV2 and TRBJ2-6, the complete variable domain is EPEVTQTPSHQVTQMGQEVILRCVPISNHLYFYWYRQILGQKVEFLVSFYNNEISEKSEIFDDQFSVERPDGSNFTLKIRSTKLEDSAMYFCASKLTASGANVLTFGAGSRLTVL.

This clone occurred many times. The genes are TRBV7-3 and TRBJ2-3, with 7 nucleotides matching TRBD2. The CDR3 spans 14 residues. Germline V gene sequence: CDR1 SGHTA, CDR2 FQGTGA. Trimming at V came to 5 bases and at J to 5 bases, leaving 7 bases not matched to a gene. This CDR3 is CASSASGTIDTQYF. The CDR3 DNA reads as TGTGCCAGCAGCGCCTCCGGGACTATAGATACGCAGTATTTT. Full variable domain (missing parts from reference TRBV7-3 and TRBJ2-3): GAGVSQTPSNKVTEKGKYVELRCDPISGHTALYWYRQSLGQGPEFLIYFQGTGAADDSGLPNDRFFAVRPEGSVSTLKIQRTERGDSAVYLCASSASGTIDTQYFGPGTRLTVL.

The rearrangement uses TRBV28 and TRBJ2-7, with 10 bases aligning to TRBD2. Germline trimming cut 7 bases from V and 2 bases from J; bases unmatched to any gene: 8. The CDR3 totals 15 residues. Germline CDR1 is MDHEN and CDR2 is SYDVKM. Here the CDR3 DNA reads TGTGCCAGCACCTCCGGGACTAGCGAAACCTACGAGCAGTACTTC. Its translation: CASTSGTSETYEQYF.

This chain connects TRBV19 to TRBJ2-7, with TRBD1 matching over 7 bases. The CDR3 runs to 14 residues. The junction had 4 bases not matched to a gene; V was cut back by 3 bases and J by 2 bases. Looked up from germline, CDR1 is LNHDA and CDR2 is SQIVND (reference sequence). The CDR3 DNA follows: TGTGCCAGTAGTATCAACAGGGGAACCTACGAGCAGTACTTC. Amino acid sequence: CASSINRGTYEQYF.

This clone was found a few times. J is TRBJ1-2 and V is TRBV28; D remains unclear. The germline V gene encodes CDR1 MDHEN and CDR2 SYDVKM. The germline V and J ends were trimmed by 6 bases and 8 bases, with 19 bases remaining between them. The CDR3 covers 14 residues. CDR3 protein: CASRTPGSGGGYTF. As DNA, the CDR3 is TGTGCCAGCAGAACCCCGGGATCGGGAGGGGGCTACACCTTC.

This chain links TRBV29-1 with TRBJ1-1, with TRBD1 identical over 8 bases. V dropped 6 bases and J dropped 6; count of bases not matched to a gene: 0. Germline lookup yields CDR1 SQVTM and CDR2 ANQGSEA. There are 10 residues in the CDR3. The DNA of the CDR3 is TGCAGCGTACAGGGGGCTGAAGCTTTCTTT. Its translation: CSVQGAEAFF.

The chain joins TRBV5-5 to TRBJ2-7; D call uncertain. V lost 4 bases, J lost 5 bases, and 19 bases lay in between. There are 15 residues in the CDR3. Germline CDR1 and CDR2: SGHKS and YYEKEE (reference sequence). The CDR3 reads CASSPGPLLPHEQYF. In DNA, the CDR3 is TGTGCCAGCAGCCCAGGTCCTCTCCTTCCCCACGAGCAGTACTTC.

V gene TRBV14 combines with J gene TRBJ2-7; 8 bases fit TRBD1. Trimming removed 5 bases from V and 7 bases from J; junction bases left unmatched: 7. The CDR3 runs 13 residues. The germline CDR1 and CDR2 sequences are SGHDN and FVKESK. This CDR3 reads CASSLDRVGEQYF. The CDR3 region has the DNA TGTGCCAGCAGCTTGGACAGGGTCGGGGAGCAGTACTTC.

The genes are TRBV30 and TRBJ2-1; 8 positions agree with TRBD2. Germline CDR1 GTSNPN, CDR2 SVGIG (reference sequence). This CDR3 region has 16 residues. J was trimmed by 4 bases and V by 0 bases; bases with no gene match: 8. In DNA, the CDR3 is TGTGCCTGGAGTGTACCCGGACTAGCAGTGTACAATGAGCAGTTCTTC. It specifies CAWSVPGLAVYNEQFF. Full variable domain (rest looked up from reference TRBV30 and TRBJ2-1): SQTIHQWPATLVQPVGSPLSLECTVEGTSNPNLYWYRQAAGRGLQLLFYSVGIGQISSEVPQNLSASRPQDRQFILSSKKLLLSDSGFYLCAWSVPGLAVYNEQFFGPGTRLTVL.

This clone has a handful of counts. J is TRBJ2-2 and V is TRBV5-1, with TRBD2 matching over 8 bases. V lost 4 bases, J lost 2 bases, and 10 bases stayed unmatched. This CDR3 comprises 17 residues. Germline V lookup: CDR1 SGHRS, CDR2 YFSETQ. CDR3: CASSPSHSGGNTGELFF. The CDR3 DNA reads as TGCGCCAGCAGCCCATCCCACAGCGGGGGAAACACCGGGGAGCTGTTTTTT.

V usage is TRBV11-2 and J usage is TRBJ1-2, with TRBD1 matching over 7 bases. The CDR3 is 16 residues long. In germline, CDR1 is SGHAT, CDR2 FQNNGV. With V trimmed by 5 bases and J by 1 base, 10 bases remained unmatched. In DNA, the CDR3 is TGTGCCAGCAGCCCCGTCACAGGGGTCGTTAACTATGGCTACACCTTC. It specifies CASSPVTGVVNYGYTF.

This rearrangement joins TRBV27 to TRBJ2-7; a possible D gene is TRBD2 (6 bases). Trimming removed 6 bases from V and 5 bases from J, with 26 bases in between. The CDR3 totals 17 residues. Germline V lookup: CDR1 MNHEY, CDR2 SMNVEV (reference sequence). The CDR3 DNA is TGTGCCAGCAGACCCCTTGGGGACTTAGCCAAGAAAAACGAGCAGTACTTC. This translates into CASRPLGDLAKKNEQYF.

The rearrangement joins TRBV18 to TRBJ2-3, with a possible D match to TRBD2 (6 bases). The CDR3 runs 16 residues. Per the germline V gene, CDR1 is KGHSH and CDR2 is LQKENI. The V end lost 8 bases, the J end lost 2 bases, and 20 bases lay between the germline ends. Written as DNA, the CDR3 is TGTGCCAGCGATGCTACTAGCAGGATGACCACAGATACGCAGTATTTT. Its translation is CASDATSRMTTDTQYF.

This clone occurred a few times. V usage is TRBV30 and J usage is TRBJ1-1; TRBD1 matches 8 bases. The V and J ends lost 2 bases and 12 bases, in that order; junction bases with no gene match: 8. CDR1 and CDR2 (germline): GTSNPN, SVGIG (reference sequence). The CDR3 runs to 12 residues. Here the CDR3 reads CAWSSGQGGSFF. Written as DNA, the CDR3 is TGTGCCTGGAGTTCCGGACAGGGAGGTTCTTTCTTT. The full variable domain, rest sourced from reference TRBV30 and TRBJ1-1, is SQTIHQWPATLVQPVGSPLSLECTVEGTSNPNLYWYRQAAGRGLQLLFYSVGIGQISSEVPQNLSASRPQDRQFILSSKKLLLSDSGFYLCAWSSGQGGSFFGQGTRLTVV.

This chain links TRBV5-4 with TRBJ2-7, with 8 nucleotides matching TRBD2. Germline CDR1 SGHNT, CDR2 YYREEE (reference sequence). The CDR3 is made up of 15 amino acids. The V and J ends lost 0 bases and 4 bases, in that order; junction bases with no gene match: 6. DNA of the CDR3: TGTGCCAGCAGCTTGGTCGGGAGGGCCTATTACGAGCAGTACTTC. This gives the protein CASSLVGRAYYEQYF. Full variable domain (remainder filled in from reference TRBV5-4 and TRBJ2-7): ETGVTQSPTHLIKTRGQQVTLRCSSQSGHNTVSWYQQALGQGPQFIFQYYREEENGRGNFPPRFSGLQFPNYSSELNVNALELDDSALYLCASSLVGRAYYEQYFGPGTRLTVT.

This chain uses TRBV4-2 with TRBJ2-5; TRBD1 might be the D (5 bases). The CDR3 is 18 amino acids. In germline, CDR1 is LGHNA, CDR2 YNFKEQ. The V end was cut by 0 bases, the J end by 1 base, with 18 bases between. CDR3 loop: CASSQEGAGRGGQETQYF. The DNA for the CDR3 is TGTGCCAGCAGCCAAGAAGGGGCCGGAAGGGGTGGCCAAGAGACCCAGTACTTC.

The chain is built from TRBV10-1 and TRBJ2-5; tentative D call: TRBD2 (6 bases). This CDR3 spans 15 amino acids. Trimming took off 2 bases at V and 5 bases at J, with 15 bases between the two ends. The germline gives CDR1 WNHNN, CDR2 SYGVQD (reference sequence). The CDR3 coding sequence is TGCGCCAGCAGTGAGAGAACGGGAGCTAGGGAGACCCAGTACTTC. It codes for CASSERTGARETQYF.

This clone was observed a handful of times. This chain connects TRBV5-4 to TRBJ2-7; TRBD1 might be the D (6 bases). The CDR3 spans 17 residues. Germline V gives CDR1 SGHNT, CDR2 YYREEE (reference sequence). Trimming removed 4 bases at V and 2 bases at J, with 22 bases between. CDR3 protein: CASSQGPYRDNPYEQYF. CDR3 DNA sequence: TGTGCCAGCAGCCAAGGACCCTACCGGGACAATCCCTACGAGCAGTACTTC.

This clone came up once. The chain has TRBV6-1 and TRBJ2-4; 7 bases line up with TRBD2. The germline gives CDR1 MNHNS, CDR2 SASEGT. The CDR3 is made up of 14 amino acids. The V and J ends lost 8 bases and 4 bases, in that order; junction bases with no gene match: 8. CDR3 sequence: CASAPLRGKNIQYF. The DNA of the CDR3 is TGTGCCAGCGCGCCTCTGCGGGGGAAAAACATTCAGTACTTC.

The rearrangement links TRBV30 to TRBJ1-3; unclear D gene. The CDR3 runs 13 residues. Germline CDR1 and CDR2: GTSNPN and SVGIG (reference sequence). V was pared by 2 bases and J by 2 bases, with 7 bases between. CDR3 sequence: CAWSTDTGNTIYF. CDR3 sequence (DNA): TGTGCCTGGAGTACAGACACTGGAAACACCATATATTTT.

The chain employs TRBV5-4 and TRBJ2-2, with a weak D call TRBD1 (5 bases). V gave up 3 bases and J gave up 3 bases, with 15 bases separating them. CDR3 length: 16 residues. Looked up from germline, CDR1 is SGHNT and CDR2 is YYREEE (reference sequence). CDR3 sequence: CASSSPLGADTGELFF. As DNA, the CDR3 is TGTGCCAGCAGCTCCCCATTAGGGGCCGACACCGGGGAGCTGTTTTTT.

The CDR3 sequence is CATPAAGGPETGELFF. The CDR3, as DNA: TGTGCCACCCCGGCGGCGGGAGGCCCGGAGACCGGGGAGCTGTTTTTT. This chain connects TRBV27 to TRBJ2-2; 8 bases agree with TRBD2. With V trimmed by 10 bases and J by 5 bases, 15 bases remained unmatched. Germline V gene lookup returns CDR1 MNHEY and CDR2 SMNVEV (reference sequence). CDR3 length: 16 amino acids.

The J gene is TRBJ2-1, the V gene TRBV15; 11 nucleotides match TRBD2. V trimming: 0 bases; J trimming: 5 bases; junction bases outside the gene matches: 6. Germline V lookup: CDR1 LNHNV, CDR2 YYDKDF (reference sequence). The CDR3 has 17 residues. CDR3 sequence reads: CATSRDLGLAVNNEQFF. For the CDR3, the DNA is TGTGCCACCAGCAGAGATCTGGGACTAGCGGTGAACAATGAGCAGTTCTTC.

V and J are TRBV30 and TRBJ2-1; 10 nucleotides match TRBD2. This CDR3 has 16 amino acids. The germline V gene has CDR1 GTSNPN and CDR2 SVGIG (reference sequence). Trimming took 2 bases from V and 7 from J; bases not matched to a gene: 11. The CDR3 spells CAWSRIPSGSRNEQFF. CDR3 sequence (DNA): TGTGCCTGGAGTCGAATCCCTAGCGGGAGTAGGAATGAGCAGTTCTTC.

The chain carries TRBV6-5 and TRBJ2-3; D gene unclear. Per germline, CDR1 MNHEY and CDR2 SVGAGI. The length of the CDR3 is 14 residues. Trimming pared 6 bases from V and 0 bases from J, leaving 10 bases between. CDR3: CASSLRSSTDTQYF. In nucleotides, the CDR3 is TGTGCCAGCAGCCTCAGATCTAGCACAGATACGCAGTATTTT.

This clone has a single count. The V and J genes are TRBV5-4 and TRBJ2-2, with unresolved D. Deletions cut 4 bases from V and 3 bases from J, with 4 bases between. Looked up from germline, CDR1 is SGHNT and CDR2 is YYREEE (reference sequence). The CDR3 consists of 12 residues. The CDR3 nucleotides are TGTGCCAGCAGCCCCTACACCGGGGAGCTGTTTTTT. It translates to CASSPYTGELFF.

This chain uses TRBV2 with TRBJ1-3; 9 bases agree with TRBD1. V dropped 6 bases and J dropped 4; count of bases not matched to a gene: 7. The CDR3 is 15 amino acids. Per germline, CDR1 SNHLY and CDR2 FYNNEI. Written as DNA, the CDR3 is TGTGCCAGCAGGGGGCGGACAGGGGCCGGAAACACCATATATTTT. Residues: CASRGRTGAGNTIYF.